Listed below are T cell receptor beta chains from one sample, sequenced in a study of blood T cell repertoires in COVID-19. Assay used: immunoSEQ multiplex PCR; TCRdb lists only in-frame clones, some missing. There are roughly 110,000 clones in the sample; more than 70% occur only once, and roughly 4.4% lies in the top ten. The source material was peripheral blood. The source of these receptors is a human donor in a cohort sampled during active COVID-19. Each CDR3 is given with its conserved first and last residue. A D gene is named only where the DNA matches it firmly. Not every row has a clone size; where given, it reads once, few, many or a size class.

d_gene: TRBD2
v_gene: TRBV24-1
abundance: .
j_gene: TRBJ2-2
CDR3nt: TGTGCCACCAGTATCAGACCGGGACTAGCGGGAGAGGAGGGCACCGGGGAGCTGTTTTTT
CDR3aa: CATSIRPGLAGEEGTGELFF

d_gene: .
v_gene: TRBV10-3
abundance: .
j_gene: TRBJ1-1
CDR3nt: TGTGCCATCAGAAGGACAGTGAACACTGAAGCTTTCTTT
CDR3aa: CAIRRTVNTEAFF

d_gene: .
v_gene: TRBV7-2
abundance: .
j_gene: TRBJ2-5
CDR3nt: TGTGCCAGCAGTCCAAGCCTCCAAGAGACCCAGTACTTC
CDR3aa: CASSPSLQETQYF

d_gene: TRBD1
v_gene: TRBV9
abundance: few
j_gene: TRBJ2-7
CDR3nt: TGTGCCAGCAGCGCCGCCGGGGGAGGGACAGGGTTCTACGAGCAGTACTTC
CDR3aa: CASSAAGGGTGFYEQYF

d_gene: TRBD1
v_gene: TRBV13
abundance: .
j_gene: TRBJ1-3
CDR3nt: TGTGCCAGCAGCGGCGGCAGGGGGTACTCCGGGGCACTTTCTGGAAACACCATATATTTT
CDR3aa: CASSGGRGYSGALSGNTIYF

d_gene: .
v_gene: TRBV29-1
abundance: .
j_gene: TRBJ2-3
CDR3nt: TGCAGCGTTGTTCCGGAGACAGATACGCAGTATTTT
CDR3aa: CSVVPETDTQYF

d_gene: TRBD1
v_gene: TRBV27
abundance: .
j_gene: TRBJ1-1
CDR3nt: TGTGCCAGCAGTTCCCAGGGGGAGGCTGAAGCTTTCTTT
CDR3aa: CASSSQGEAEAFF

d_gene: .
v_gene: TRBV7-3
abundance: once
j_gene: TRBJ2-2
CDR3nt: TGTGCCAGCAGCTTAATGGGGGCCATAGGGTCCACCGGGGAGCTGTTTTTT
CDR3aa: CASSLMGAIGSTGELFF

d_gene: TRBD2
v_gene: TRBV6-2/TRBV6-3
abundance: .
j_gene: TRBJ2-5
CDR3nt: TGTGCCAGCAGTTATGGGCGGGAGGTTTTAGAGACCCAGTACTTC
CDR3aa: CASSYGREVLETQYF

d_gene: .
v_gene: TRBV28
abundance: .
j_gene: TRBJ2-7
CDR3nt: TGTGCCAGCAGCACCGGGACAAGGAGCCTCTACGAGCAGTACTTC
CDR3aa: CASSTGTRSLYEQYF

d_gene: TRBD2
v_gene: TRBV29-1
abundance: .
j_gene: TRBJ2-3
CDR3nt: TGCAGCGTTGTTATAACGGGAGGTGCAGATACGCAGTATTTT
CDR3aa: CSVVITGGADTQYF

d_gene: .
v_gene: TRBV7-2
abundance: .
j_gene: TRBJ1-1
CDR3nt: TGTGCCAGCAGCCCGGCGGGGAACCTAAACACTGAAGCTTTCTTT
CDR3aa: CASSPAGNLNTEAFF

d_gene: TRBD2
v_gene: TRBV4-3
abundance: .
j_gene: TRBJ2-3
CDR3nt: TGCGCCAGCAGCCAAGATCCTAGCGGGAGCACAGATACGCAGTATTTT
CDR3aa: CASSQDPSGSTDTQYF

d_gene: TRBD2
v_gene: TRBV7-8
abundance: .
j_gene: TRBJ2-1
CDR3nt: TGTGCCAGCAGACAACTAGCGGGAGGTGGGAATGAGCAGTTCTTC
CDR3aa: CASRQLAGGGNEQFF

d_gene: .
v_gene: TRBV30
abundance: .
j_gene: TRBJ2-3
CDR3nt: TGTGCCTGGAGTGTAGGAGGAAGCACAGATACGCAGTATTTT
CDR3aa: CAWSVGGSTDTQYF

d_gene: TRBD2
v_gene: TRBV10-3
abundance: .
j_gene: TRBJ2-1
CDR3nt: TGTGCCATGGCCCGAGCGGGGACTACAAACAATGAGCAGTTCTTC
CDR3aa: CAMARAGTTNNEQFF

d_gene: TRBD1
v_gene: TRBV7-9
abundance: .
j_gene: TRBJ2-3
CDR3nt: TGTGCCAGCAGCCTGGGGGACAGGGAGATGTCCACAGATACGCAGTATTTT
CDR3aa: CASSLGDREMSTDTQYF

d_gene: TRBD2
v_gene: TRBV18
abundance: .
j_gene: TRBJ2-5
CDR3nt: TGTGCCAGCTCAACGGGACTAGCGGGCGAGACCCAGTACTTC
CDR3aa: CASSTGLAGETQYF

d_gene: .
v_gene: TRBV27
abundance: .
j_gene: TRBJ2-5
CDR3nt: TGTGCCAGCAGTTTTGCAGGGGAGCAAGAGACCCAGTACTTC
CDR3aa: CASSFAGEQETQYF

d_gene: TRBD1
v_gene: TRBV6-2/TRBV6-3
abundance: .
j_gene: TRBJ1-5
CDR3nt: TGTGCCAGCAGTTACTCGATCGGGACAGGGGCCGAGCAGCCCCAGCATTTT
CDR3aa: CASSYSIGTGAEQPQHF

d_gene: TRBD1
v_gene: TRBV4-3
abundance: .
j_gene: TRBJ2-3
CDR3nt: TGCGCCAGCAGCCAAGATAGGACAGGGTGGGGTACAGATACGCAGTATTTT
CDR3aa: CASSQDRTGWGTDTQYF

d_gene: TRBD1
v_gene: TRBV29-1
abundance: .
j_gene: TRBJ2-5
CDR3nt: TGCAGCGTTGAAGGCGGGACAGGGGGCATGGAGACCCAGTACTTC
CDR3aa: CSVEGGTGGMETQYF

d_gene: .
v_gene: TRBV5-6
abundance: .
j_gene: TRBJ2-1
CDR3nt: TGTGCCAGCAGCTTCAAACAGGACAACCGAGCCTACAATGAGCAGTTCTTC
CDR3aa: CASSFKQDNRAYNEQFF

d_gene: TRBD2
v_gene: TRBV4-3
abundance: .
j_gene: TRBJ2-4
CDR3nt: TGCGCCAGCAGCCGCGGGGGGGGTGACTTAGCCAAAAACATTCAGTACTTC
CDR3aa: CASSRGGGDLAKNIQYF

d_gene: .
v_gene: TRBV7-2
abundance: .
j_gene: TRBJ1-1
CDR3nt: TGTGCCAGCAGCTTAGCGGCCGTTGAAGCTTTCTTT
CDR3aa: CASSLAAVEAFF

d_gene: TRBD1
v_gene: TRBV2
abundance: once
j_gene: TRBJ1-1
CDR3nt: TGTGCCAGCCTGGGACAGGCGGGCAGTGAAGCTTTCTTT
CDR3aa: CASLGQAGSEAFF

d_gene: .
v_gene: TRBV10-3
abundance: .
j_gene: TRBJ1-1
CDR3nt: TGTGCCACTAGGGGCAGGCAGAACACTGAAGCTTTCTTT
CDR3aa: CATRGRQNTEAFF

d_gene: .
v_gene: TRBV28
abundance: .
j_gene: TRBJ2-7
CDR3nt: TGTGCCAGCAAAGCGGGACACCTAACCTACGAGCAGTACTTC
CDR3aa: CASKAGHLTYEQYF

d_gene: .
v_gene: TRBV7-2
abundance: .
j_gene: TRBJ2-1
CDR3nt: TGTGCCAGCAGCTCCTTAGTAGGCTTCGGTCAGGGGTCCTACAATGAGCAGTTCTTC
CDR3aa: CASSSLVGFGQGSYNEQFF

d_gene: .
v_gene: TRBV19
abundance: .
j_gene: TRBJ2-2
CDR3nt: TGTGCCAGTAGTATACGGCAGGGGAACACCGGGGAGCTGTTTTTT
CDR3aa: CASSIRQGNTGELFF

d_gene: .
v_gene: TRBV12-1
abundance: .
j_gene: TRBJ1-1
CDR3nt: TGTGCCAGCAGCTCCCGCGGGGGGGCTGCGAACGAAGCTTTCTTT
CDR3aa: CASSSRGGAANEAFF

d_gene: .
v_gene: TRBV7-2
abundance: few
j_gene: TRBJ1-2
CDR3nt: TGTGCCAGCAGCCCACAGAGTTACGGCGCGGGGGGTGGCTACACCTTC
CDR3aa: CASSPQSYGAGGGYTF

d_gene: .
v_gene: TRBV29-1
abundance: .
j_gene: TRBJ1-5
CDR3nt: TGCAGCGTAGCCCTAGGCGTCAATCAGCCCCAGCATTTT
CDR3aa: CSVALGVNQPQHF

d_gene: .
v_gene: TRBV27
abundance: .
j_gene: TRBJ1-1
CDR3nt: TGTGCCAGCAGTTATTCGGGGGGTAGAACTGAAGCTTTCTTT
CDR3aa: CASSYSGGRTEAFF

d_gene: .
v_gene: TRBV29-1
abundance: .
j_gene: TRBJ1-2
CDR3nt: TGCAGCGTCATCCACAGTCGCTATGGCTACACCTTC
CDR3aa: CSVIHSRYGYTF

d_gene: TRBD1
v_gene: TRBV28
abundance: .
j_gene: TRBJ2-1
CDR3nt: TGTGCCAGCAGGACGGACAGGCCAATTACAAACAATGAGCAGTTCTTC
CDR3aa: CASRTDRPITNNEQFF

d_gene: .
v_gene: TRBV6-6
abundance: .
j_gene: TRBJ1-2
CDR3nt: TGTGCCAGCAGCCCCGACAGCTATGGCTACACCTTC
CDR3aa: CASSPDSYGYTF

d_gene: .
v_gene: TRBV5-1
abundance: .
j_gene: TRBJ2-5
CDR3nt: TGCGCCAGCAGCTTGGCAGGGCAGGGTAGAGAGACCCAGTACTTC
CDR3aa: CASSLAGQGRETQYF

d_gene: TRBD2
v_gene: TRBV11-3
abundance: .
j_gene: TRBJ2-2
CDR3nt: TGTGCCAGCAGCTCCGGACTAGCGGGAGCGGTAAATGGAGCCGGGGAGCTGTTTTTT
CDR3aa: CASSSGLAGAVNGAGELFF

d_gene: TRBD1
v_gene: TRBV6-2/TRBV6-3
abundance: .
j_gene: TRBJ1-1
CDR3nt: TGTGCCAGCAGTAAGCAGCCGTCACAGGGGGCGCGTGTCACTGAAGCTTTCTTT
CDR3aa: CASSKQPSQGARVTEAFF

d_gene: .
v_gene: TRBV2
abundance: .
j_gene: TRBJ1-3
CDR3nt: TGTGCCAGCAGTGACGGACTCTCTGGAAACACCATATATTTT
CDR3aa: CASSDGLSGNTIYF

d_gene: .
v_gene: TRBV19
abundance: .
j_gene: TRBJ2-2
CDR3nt: TGTGCCAGTAGTACCCAAATAGCGAACACCGGGGAGCTGTTTTTT
CDR3aa: CASSTQIANTGELFF

d_gene: .
v_gene: TRBV28
abundance: .
j_gene: TRBJ2-5
CDR3nt: TGTGCCAGCAGTGGGGGGGAGACCCAGTACTTC
CDR3aa: CASSGGETQYF

d_gene: .
v_gene: TRBV21-1
abundance: .
j_gene: TRBJ2-5
CDR3nt: TGTGCCAGCAGTCAGGGGAGTGGAGAGACCCAGTACTTC
CDR3aa: CASSQGSGETQYF

d_gene: TRBD1
v_gene: TRBV19
abundance: .
j_gene: TRBJ2-1
CDR3nt: TGTGCCAGTAGATTAGGGACAGGATACAATGAGCAGTTCTTC
CDR3aa: CASRLGTGYNEQFF

d_gene: TRBD2
v_gene: TRBV6-2/TRBV6-3
abundance: .
j_gene: TRBJ2-1
CDR3nt: TGTGCCAGCAGTTTCCCCGGAGGTAGCGGGTGGCCCAATGAGCAGTTCTTC
CDR3aa: CASSFPGGSGWPNEQFF

d_gene: .
v_gene: TRBV30
abundance: .
j_gene: TRBJ2-2
CDR3nt: TGTGCCTGCCTCGGACAGCCTGGGGGTACCGGGGAGCTGTTTTTT
CDR3aa: CACLGQPGGTGELFF

d_gene: TRBD1
v_gene: TRBV30
abundance: .
j_gene: TRBJ1-6
CDR3nt: TGTGCCTGGAGTGAACAGGGGGCCCGTTGGAATTCACCCCTCCACTTT
CDR3aa: CAWSEQGARWNSPLHF

d_gene: TRBD1
v_gene: TRBV18
abundance: .
j_gene: TRBJ1-1
CDR3nt: TGTGCCAGCTCATCGGGACAGGCGGTTACTGAAGCTTTCTTT
CDR3aa: CASSSGQAVTEAFF

d_gene: TRBD2
v_gene: TRBV14
abundance: .
j_gene: TRBJ2-3
CDR3nt: TGTGCCAGCAGCCCACTAGCGCTGACAGATACGCAGTATTTT
CDR3aa: CASSPLALTDTQYF

d_gene: .
v_gene: TRBV12-3/TRBV12-4
abundance: .
j_gene: TRBJ2-7
CDR3nt: TGTGCCAGCGCCCACAGCAGTTCCTACGAGCAGTACTTC
CDR3aa: CASAHSSSYEQYF